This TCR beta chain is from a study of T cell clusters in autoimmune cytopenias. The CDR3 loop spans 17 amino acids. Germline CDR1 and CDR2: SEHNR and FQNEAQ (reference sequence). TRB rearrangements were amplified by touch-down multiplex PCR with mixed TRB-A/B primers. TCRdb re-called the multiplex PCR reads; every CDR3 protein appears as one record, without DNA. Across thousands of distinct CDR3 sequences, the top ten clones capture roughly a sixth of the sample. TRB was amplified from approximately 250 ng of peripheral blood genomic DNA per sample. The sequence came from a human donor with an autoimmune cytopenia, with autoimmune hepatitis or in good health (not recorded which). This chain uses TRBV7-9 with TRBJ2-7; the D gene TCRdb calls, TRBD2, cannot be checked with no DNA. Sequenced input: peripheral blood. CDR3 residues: CASSLYSGTTKTYEQYF.